Listed here are 10 T cell receptor beta chains from one sample, sequenced in a study of blood T cell repertoires in COVID-19. Using immunoSEQ multiplex PCR, the repertoire was profiled, and TCRdb retains in-frame clones only, with some absent. The data show tens of thousands of clones, roughly 80% seen once. The sample was peripheral blood. The receptors were sampled from a woman aged 50 to 65 with acute or convalescent COVID-19.

The chain has TRBV2 and TRBJ1-4; no definite D call. V lost 3 bases, J lost 0 bases, and 11 bases lay in between. This CDR3 region has 16 residues. Germline CDR1 reads SNHLY; CDR2 reads FYNNEI. CDR3 region: CASSERGFSTNEKLFF. CDR3 coding DNA: TGTGCCAGCAGTGAGCGGGGTTTTTCAACTAATGAAAAACTGTTTTTT.

The gene calls are TRBV19 and TRBJ2-2, with D possibly matching TRBD1 (5 bases). This CDR3 comprises 12 residues. The germline V and J ends were trimmed by 7 bases and 5 bases, with 8 bases remaining between them. Germline CDR1 is LNHDA and CDR2 is SQIVND (reference sequence). The CDR3 reads CASKGWTGELFF. The DNA of the CDR3 is TGTGCCAGTAAGGGGTGGACCGGGGAGCTGTTTTTT.

V gene TRBV19 combines with J gene TRBJ2-3; TRBD1 matches 7 bases. The length of the CDR3 is 13 residues. The V segment lost 2 bases and the J segment 4 bases; nucleotides outside the gene matches: 0. The germline CDR1 and CDR2 sequences are LNHDA and SQIVND (reference sequence). Written as DNA, the CDR3 is TGTGCCAGTAGTATACAGGGGGCAGATACGCAGTATTTT. Its protein product is CASSIQGADTQYF. Supplemented by reference TRBV19 and TRBJ2-3, the full variable domain reads DGGITQSPKYLFRKEGQNVTLSCEQNLNHDAMYWYRQDPGQGLRLIYYSQIVNDFQKGDIAEGYSVSREKKESFPLTVTSAQKNPTAFYLCASSIQGADTQYFGPGTRLTVL.

The chain employs TRBV6-2 or TRBV6-3 and TRBJ1-2; D ambiguous. Trimming cost V 5 bases and J 4 bases, with 8 bases left between them. The CDR3 has 12 residues. Looked up from germline, CDR1 is MNHEY and CDR2 is SVGEGT. In nucleotides, the CDR3 is TGTGCCAGCAGTGATAACTCCTATGGCTACACCTTC. It specifies CASSDNSYGYTF.

V usage is TRBV1 and J usage is TRBJ1-6. TRBV1 is described as a pseudogene. The CDR3 is made up of 16 amino acids. The DNA for the CDR3 is TGCACCAGCAGCCACCTCAGGCGGGAGCATAATTCACCCCTCCACTTT. Translation: CTSSHLRREHNSPLHF.

The chain couples TRBV27 to TRBJ2-6, with D possibly TRBD2 on 5 matching bases. Germline V gives CDR1 MNHEY, CDR2 SMNVEV (reference sequence). The CDR3 runs 15 residues. The V and J ends lost 5 bases and 0 bases respectively, with 8 bases between them. CDR3 in DNA: TGTGCCAGCAGTCCCGGGGTCTCTGGGGCCAACGTCCTGACTTTC. Translation: CASSPGVSGANVLTF.

The chain employs TRBV4-2 and TRBJ1-2, with a tentative D call TRBD1 (5 bases). The length of the CDR3 is 13 residues. Per the germline V gene, CDR1 is LGHNA and CDR2 is YNFKEQ. V gave up 4 bases and J gave up 1 base, with 7 bases separating them. CDR3 in amino acids: CASSPRVNYGYTF. The CDR3 DNA reads as TGTGCCAGCAGCCCCAGGGTTAACTATGGCTACACCTTC.

This chain's CDR3 is CASTSGEKLFF. The CDR3 nucleotides are TGTGCCAGTACTTCCGGGGAAAAACTGTTTTTT. The chain recombines TRBV19 with TRBJ1-4, with D hard to call. This CDR3 contains 11 residues. The V and J ends lost 7 bases and 8 bases respectively, with 8 bases between them. Germline V gene lookup returns CDR1 LNHDA and CDR2 SQIVND (reference sequence).

The CDR3 DNA reads TGTGCCAGCAGCTCCCAGGGGGTTTATGGCTACACCTTC. It yields the protein CASSSQGVYGYTF. J is TRBJ1-2 and V is TRBV28; 7 nucleotides line up with TRBD1. This CDR3 is 13 amino acids long. The germline CDR1 and CDR2 sequences are MDHEN and SYDVKM. The trim removed 6 bases at V and 5 bases at J, leaving 6 bases unmatched.

As DNA, the CDR3 is TGTGCCAGCAGCTTAGGCGGGTCCTCCTACGAGCAGTACTTC. Amino acids: CASSLGGSSYEQYF. V usage is TRBV11-2 and J usage is TRBJ2-7; a weak D match, TRBD2 (5 bases). Trimming cost V 1 base and J 0 bases, with 7 bases left between them. The CDR3 has 14 residues. The germline V gene has CDR1 SGHAT and CDR2 FQNNGV.